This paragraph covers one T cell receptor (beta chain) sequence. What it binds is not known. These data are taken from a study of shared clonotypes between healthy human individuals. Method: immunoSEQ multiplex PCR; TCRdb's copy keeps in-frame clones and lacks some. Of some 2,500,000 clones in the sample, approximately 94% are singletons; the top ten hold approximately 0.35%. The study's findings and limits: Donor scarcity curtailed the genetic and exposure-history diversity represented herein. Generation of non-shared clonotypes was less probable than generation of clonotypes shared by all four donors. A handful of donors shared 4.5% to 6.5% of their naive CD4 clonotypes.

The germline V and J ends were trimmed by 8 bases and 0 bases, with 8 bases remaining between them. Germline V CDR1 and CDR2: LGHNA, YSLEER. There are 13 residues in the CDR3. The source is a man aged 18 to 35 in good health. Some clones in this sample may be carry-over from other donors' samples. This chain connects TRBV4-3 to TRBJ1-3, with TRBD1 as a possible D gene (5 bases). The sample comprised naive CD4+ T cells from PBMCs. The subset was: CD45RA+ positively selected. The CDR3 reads CASGTGSGNTIYF. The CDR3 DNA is TGCGCCAGCGGGACGGGCTCTGGAAACACCATATATTTT.